This entry lists 22 T cell receptor beta chains sequenced from one sample in a study of HIV-infected patients and healthy controls. Each CDR3 protein is one row after TCRdb ran MiXCR on the 5' RACE reads. The data show around 62,000 distinct CDR3 sequences, 19% seen once. The material sequenced was CD4+ T cells from blood. Receptors originate from a human donor in good health.

This chain uses TRBV6-2 or TRBV6-3 with TRBJ2-7, with D unclear. From germline, CDR1 is MNHEY and CDR2 SVGEGT. Trimming removed 6 bases at V and 0 bases at J, with 6 bases between. The CDR3 sequence is 12 residues long. The DNA for the CDR3 is TGTGCCAGCAGGAGGAGCTCCTACGAGCAGTACTTC. This gives the protein CASRRSSYEQYF.

The table lists this clonotype with many counts. V is TRBV12-3 or TRBV12-4 and J is TRBJ1-2, with D tentatively TRBD1 (6 bases). V lost 4 bases, J lost 6 bases, and 9 bases lay in between. This CDR3 comprises 12 residues. DNA of the CDR3: TGTGCCAGCAGTTCGGCAGGGGATGGCTACACCTTC. Its translation: CASSSAGDGYTF.

This clonotype occurred a few times. The chain links TRBV20-1 to TRBJ2-4; D remains ambiguous. This CDR3 is 19 amino acids long. Germline V gene sequence: CDR1 DFQATT, CDR2 SNEGSKA (reference sequence). Between the trimmed V and J ends, which lost 5 bases and 1 base, there was a span of 27 bases. CDR3 nucleotide sequence: TGCAGTGCTCGGGCCCGACCAAAGGACCGAGGTGGCGCCAAAAACATTCAGTACTTC. The encoded protein is CSARARPKDRGGAKNIQYF.

At least ten counts were recorded for this clonotype. The chain links TRBV5-5 to TRBJ1-5, with unresolved D. This CDR3 spans 14 amino acids. Trimming cost V 4 bases and J 3 bases, with 11 bases left between them. Germline V lookup: CDR1 SGHKS, CDR2 YYEKEE (reference sequence). CDR3 sequence reads: CASSPTVINQPQHF. In nucleotides, the CDR3 is TGTGCCAGCAGCCCGACCGTAATCAATCAGCCCCAGCATTTT.

This clonotype was seen ten or more times. V and J are TRBV10-3 and TRBJ2-7, with 8 bases fitting TRBD1. V gave up 4 bases and J gave up 0 bases; unmatched junction bases: 5. The CDR3 loop spans 15 amino acids. Germline V gives CDR1 ENHRY, CDR2 SYGVKD. Here the CDR3 reads CAISGGQGPSYEQYF. CDR3 nucleotide sequence: TGTGCCATCAGTGGAGGACAGGGTCCCTCCTACGAGCAGTACTTC.

This clonotype was observed at least ten times. The genes are TRBV19 and TRBJ1-1; TRBD1 matches 8 bases. The length of the CDR3 is 13 residues. CDR1 and CDR2 from the germline V gene are LNHDA and SQIVND (reference sequence). The V segment lost 4 bases and the J segment 4 bases; nucleotides outside the gene matches: 2. CDR3 in DNA: TGTGCCAGTAGTAAAACAGGGGGCACTGAAGCTTTCTTT. Translating it yields CASSKTGGTEAFF.

The chain uses TRBV7-3 and TRBJ1-6, with D hard to call. The CDR3 spans 13 residues. CDR1 is SGHTA, CDR2 FQGTGA, per germline. Trimming pared 4 bases from V and 8 bases from J, leaving 9 bases between. The CDR3 coding sequence is TGTGCCAGCAGCTCTGAGGCAGATTCACCCCTCCACTTT. This sequence encodes CASSSEADSPLHF. Based on the CDR3 plus reference TRBV7-3 and TRBJ1-6, the full variable domain is GAGVSQTPSNKVTEKGKYVELRCDPISGHTALYWYRQSLGQGPEFLIYFQGTGAADDSGLPNDRFFAVRPEGSVSTLKIQRTERGDSAVYLCASSSEADSPLHFGNGTRLTVT.

For the CDR3, the DNA is TGTGCCAGCAGTTCCCGGGACAGAATGAGCTATGGCTACACCTTC. Encoded protein: CASSSRDRMSYGYTF. The V call is TRBV12-3 or TRBV12-4, the J call TRBJ1-2; 7 bases line up with TRBD1. Trimming at V came to 4 bases and at J to 4 bases, leaving 9 bases not matched to a gene. The CDR3 has 15 amino acids.

The table lists this clonotype with a few counts. V gene TRBV6-5 combines with J gene TRBJ2-1, with 13 nucleotides matching TRBD2. V was pared by 2 bases and J by 8 bases, with 6 bases of the junction left unmatched. Germline V CDR1 and CDR2: MNHEY, SVGAGI. This CDR3 is 16 amino acids long. The DNA for the CDR3 is TGTGCCAGCAGTTACGGACTAGCGGGAGAGGTATATGAGCAGTTCTTC. Its protein product is CASSYGLAGEVYEQFF.

V and J are TRBV20-1 and TRBJ2-6; possibly TRBD1 for D (6 bases). This CDR3 has 16 residues. The V end was cut by 3 bases, the J end by 1 base, with 13 bases between. Germline assignment: CDR1 DFQATT and CDR2 SNEGSKA (reference sequence). As DNA, the CDR3 is TGCAGTGCTAGGACGGACAGCCCGTCTGGGGCCAACGTCCTGACTTTC. Residues: CSARTDSPSGANVLTF.

This sequence joins TRBV5-1 and TRBJ1-4; 11 bases align to TRBD1. The CDR3 is made up of 19 amino acids. Trimming took 3 bases from V and 1 from J; bases not matched to a gene: 11. CDR1 and CDR2 (germline): SGHRS, YFSETQ. The CDR3 reads CASSSGTGGAGETNEKLFF. The CDR3 DNA sequence: TGCGCCAGCAGCTCCGGGACAGGGGGGGCTGGTGAAACTAATGAAAAACTGTTTTTT.

Only a few counts were recorded for this clonotype. The chain links TRBV20-1 to TRBJ2-7; 7 positions agree with TRBD2. The V gene's germline CDR1 is DFQATT and CDR2 SNEGSKA (reference sequence). CDR3 size: 14 residues. J lost 7 bases, V lost 5 bases, and 14 bases had no gene match. The CDR3 nucleotides read TGCAGTGCTCTAAGCGGGCATGGGGAGGGGGAGCAGTACTTC. Its translation is CSALSGHGEGEQYF.

This clonotype showed up many times. This sequence joins TRBV3-1 and TRBJ1-1; D gene ambiguous. CDR1 and CDR2 (germline): LGHDT, YNNKEL (reference sequence). The CDR3 has 14 residues. V was cut by 0 bases and J by 5 bases, with 10 bases left in between. The CDR3 region has the DNA TGTGCCAGCAGCCAAGACGGTACAGTGACTGAAGCTTTCTTT. Protein: CASSQDGTVTEAFF.

This clonotype was found many times. The chain joins TRBV7-2 to TRBJ2-5; TRBD2 agrees at 9 bases. CDR3 size: 15 residues. V was clipped by 5 bases and J by 2 bases; unmatched bases: 6. From germline, CDR1 is SGHTA and CDR2 FQGNSA. The CDR3 spells CASSQGGGGQETQYF. CDR3 nucleotide sequence: TGTGCCAGCAGCCAAGGCGGGGGGGGTCAAGAGACCCAGTACTTC.

Turning to this clonotype: A junction end diverges from the germline sequence, so it may reflect a read error. The gene calls are TRBV30 and TRBJ2-5, with 10 bases that match TRBD1. CDR3 size: 15 residues. Germline assignment: CDR1 GTSNPN and CDR2 SVGIG (reference sequence). DNA for the CDR3: TGTACCTGGAATCTCCCGGGACAGGGGAGAGAGACCCAGTACTTC. Protein: CTWNLPGQGRETQYF.

The table lists this clonotype with many counts. The chain carries TRBV20-1 and TRBJ2-3; D unresolved. CDR3 length: 14 amino acids. CDR1 is DFQATT, CDR2 SNEGSKA, per germline (reference sequence). V gave up 0 bases and J gave up 4 bases, with 11 bases separating them. The CDR3: CSARDSRAADTQYF. The DNA for the CDR3 is TGCAGTGCTAGAGATTCCCGTGCGGCAGATACGCAGTATTTT.

This clonotype came up many times. The CDR3: CAISGQSSYNEQFF. The CDR3 DNA reads as TGTGCCATCAGTGGGCAGAGCTCCTACAATGAGCAGTTCTTC. The chain uses TRBV10-3 and TRBJ2-1; D is unresolved. The CDR3 consists of 14 residues. V was pared by 4 bases and J by 0 bases, with 7 bases between. CDR1 and CDR2 from the germline V gene are ENHRY and SYGVKD.

There are many counts of this clonotype. This chain connects TRBV12-3 or TRBV12-4 to TRBJ2-1; 14 positions agree with TRBD2. V was clipped by 3 bases and J by 7 bases; unmatched bases: 8. The length of the CDR3 is 17 residues. This CDR3 is CASSFLTSGRARNEQFF. CDR3 sequence (DNA): TGTGCCAGCAGTTTTTTGACTAGCGGGAGGGCCCGAAATGAGCAGTTCTTC.

This clonotype has a handful of counts. The chain couples TRBV28 to TRBJ1-5; D is unresolved. The V end lost 1 base, the J end lost 7 bases, and 11 bases lay between the germline ends. The CDR3 has 14 amino acids. Germline V gene sequence: CDR1 MDHEN, CDR2 SYDVKM. The CDR3 region has the DNA TGTGCCAGCAGTTTATTGGGGTTGAGCCAGCCCCAGCATTTT. As protein: CASSLLGLSQPQHF.

The gene calls are TRBV11-2 and TRBJ2-1; possible D gene TRBD1, 6 bases. V shed 4 bases and J shed 12 bases, with 19 bases lying between them. Per the germline V gene, CDR1 is SGHAT and CDR2 is FQNNGV. The CDR3 extends over 14 amino acids. The CDR3 protein is CASSSNPQGSWQFF. In DNA form, the CDR3 reads TGTGCCAGCAGCTCCAACCCCCAGGGGTCGTGGCAGTTCTTC.

In this sample, this clonotype turned up a few times. The chain is built from TRBV11-2 and TRBJ2-7; 9 bases line up with TRBD2. CDR1 SGHAT and CDR2 FQNNGV come from the germline V gene. The V and J ends lost 3 bases and 2 bases, in that order; junction bases with no gene match: 5. This CDR3 spans 15 amino acids. CDR3 DNA sequence: TGTGCCAGCAGCTTTCTAGCGGGGCCTCCCTACGAGCAGTACTTC. It codes for CASSFLAGPPYEQYF. The variable domain in full, with the rest retrieved from reference TRBV11-2 and TRBJ2-7, is EAGVAQSPRYKIIEKRQSVAFWCNPISGHATLYWYQQILGQGPKLLIQFQNNGVVDDSQLPKDRFSAERLKGVDSTLKIQPAKLEDSAVYLCASSFLAGPPYEQYFGPGTRLTVT.

V gene TRBV5-6 combines with J gene TRBJ2-5; weak D call: TRBD1 (5 bases). The germline V gene encodes CDR1 SGHDT and CDR2 YYEEEE. With 0 bases removed from V and 6 bases from J, the gap between germline ends came to 12 bases. The CDR3 sequence is 14 residues long. The DNA of the CDR3 is TGTGCCAGCAGCTTGGGGGGCAGGGTGAAGACCCAGTACTTC. It yields the protein CASSLGGRVKTQYF.